The clone carrying this T cell receptor beta chain occurred a few times. What it binds is unknown. These data belong to a study of T cells after yellow fever vaccination. Overall study context: Fractions low in cell number were prepared with SMART-Seq v4 Ultra Low Input. Whole-study findings and limits: Any FACS-sorted repertoire could hold abundant clonotypes that contaminate it from the bulk population. Reappearing after the booster were most of the clones from primary vaccination (around 95% CD4, 75% to 90% CD8).

In making TCR cDNA, 5'RACE template switching added a universal primer site and UMIs to it. In TCRdb, the 5' RACE reads were re-called with MiXCR into one record per CDR3 protein. This sample carries approximately 120,000 distinct CDR3 sequences, over 12% of them seen once, and the ten largest clones take approximately 43%. The sequence was obtained from a man aged 18-30 years who received the YFV17D yellow fever vaccine. This sample comprised CD8+ T cells sorted from PBMCs, obtained 5 days after the yellow fever booster vaccination.

The CDR3 bases are TGTGCCAGCAGCTTCCGCGGTAGCGGGGAAGAGACCCAGTACTTC. Its protein is CASSFRGSGEETQYF. V is TRBV7-6 and J is TRBJ2-5; TRBD2 matches 8 bases. V lost 3 bases to trimming and J lost 3 bases; unmatched junction nucleotides: 6. The germline CDR1 and CDR2 sequences are SGHVS and FNYEAQ. This CDR3 has 15 residues.